Presented here are 29 T cell receptor beta chains from one specimen sequenced in a study of regulatory T cells in long-lasting Graves disease. In building TCR beta libraries, iRepertoire HTBI primers were used together with Arm-PCR of CDR3 regions. TCRdb reprocessed the multiplex PCR reads via MiXCR and lists one record per CDR3 protein. The sample includes approximately 440,000 distinct CDR3 sequences, around 16% of them seen just once. Noted time point: newly diagnosed GD, antithyroid drugs for less than 3 months. The TCR library was prepared using RNA isolated from PBMCs. These data are also associated with another study on T cells in Graves' hyperthyroidism and ophthalmopathy.

Sequences were derived from peripheral blood mononuclear cells (PBMCs), sampled at new diagnosis, from a patient treated with antithyroid drugs. The receptors here all came from a man in his forties with Graves disease.

Ten or more counts support this clonotype. V gene TRBV12-3 or TRBV12-4 combines with J gene TRBJ2-2; 7 positions match TRBD2. CDR3 length: 16 residues. Unmatched junction bases numbered 19, after V lost 10 bases and J lost 8 bases. The chain's CDR3 is CAITVGRSSVVGELFF. CDR3 DNA: TGTGCCATCACAGTCGGGAGGTCTAGCGTAGTAGGGGAGCTGTTTTTT.

The table lists this clonotype with many counts. The gene calls are TRBV2 and TRBJ1-4; the match to TRBD1 covers 8 bases. CDR1 is SNHLY, CDR2 FYNNEI, per germline. The V and J ends lost 6 bases and 15 bases, in that order; junction bases with no gene match: 6. The CDR3 runs 11 residues. The CDR3 loop reads CASRGIQGVFF. DNA for the CDR3: TGTGCCAGCAGAGGAATACAGGGGGTGTTTTTT.

This clonotype was observed at least ten times. The chain uses TRBV5-1 and TRBJ2-7, with D tentatively TRBD1 or TRBD2 (6 bases each). Trimming shortened V by 0 bases and J by 2 bases, and 15 bases separated the two germline ends. The CDR3 has 16 residues. Germline CDR1 and CDR2: SGHRS and YFSETQ. CDR3 in amino acids: CASSLAGGVRPYEQYF. CDR3 coding DNA: TGCGCCAGCAGCTTGGCCGGGGGCGTGAGGCCCTACGAGCAGTACTTC.

V gene TRBV12-3 or TRBV12-4 combines with J gene TRBJ1-5; D unresolved. This CDR3 is 14 amino acids long. The germline V and J ends were trimmed by 1 base and 5 bases, with 9 bases remaining between them. CDR3 in amino acids: CASSLGGKYQPQHF. CDR3 sequence (DNA): TGTGCCAGCAGTTTAGGGGGAAAGTATCAGCCCCAGCATTTT.

The chain employs TRBV11-2 and TRBJ2-3; D perhaps matches TRBD1 (6 bases). Deletions cut 5 bases from V and 4 bases from J, with 16 bases between. Germline V gene data show CDR1 as SGHAT and CDR2 as FQNNGV. The CDR3 is 15 amino acids. CDR3 protein: CASSASTPGADTQYF. DNA for the CDR3: TGTGCCAGCAGCGCGAGTACCCCAGGGGCAGATACGCAGTATTTT.

This clonotype has ten or more counts. The rearrangement links TRBV30 to TRBJ1-4, with D perhaps TRBD1 (6 bases). The V end was cut by 3 bases, the J end by 5 bases, with 13 bases between. Germline CDR1 and CDR2: GTSNPN and SVGIG (reference sequence). This CDR3 comprises 14 residues. CDR3 in amino acids: CAWSRTVRNEKLFF. The CDR3, as DNA: TGTGCCTGGAGCCGGACAGTCCGAAATGAAAAACTGTTTTTT.

This clonotype was counted many times. This chain connects TRBV5-1 to TRBJ2-7; D is possibly TRBD1 (5 bases). V was shortened by 1 base and J by 2 bases, with 7 bases between the two germline ends. In germline, CDR1 is SGHRS, CDR2 YFSETQ. The CDR3 contains 13 residues. The CDR3 here is CASSLKGTYEQYF. The CDR3 bases are TGCGCCAGCAGCTTGAAGGGGACCTACGAGCAGTACTTC.

A few counts support this clonotype. The V and J genes are TRBV25-1 and TRBJ1-1, with no clear D. Germline V gene data show CDR1 as MGHDK and CDR2 as SYGVNS. The CDR3 runs 13 residues. The V end was cut by 6 bases, the J end by 0 bases, with 8 bases between. CDR3 coding DNA: TGTGCCAGCAGAACAGACTTGAACACTGAAGCTTTCTTT. It is translated as CASRTDLNTEAFF.

Only a few counts were recorded for this clonotype. CDR3 sequence: CASSARTSGSWGTQYF. The CDR3 coding sequence is TGTGCCAGCAGTGCCCGTACTAGCGGGAGTTGGGGGACCCAGTACTTC. This chain joins TRBV6-1 and TRBJ2-5; the match to TRBD2 covers 11 bases. The CDR3 sequence is 16 residues long. V lost 4 bases to trimming and J lost 7 bases; unmatched junction nucleotides: 11. Germline V gene lookup returns CDR1 MNHNS and CDR2 SASEGT.

With regard to this clonotype: The CDR3 does not end in the conserved phenylalanine or tryptophan, so this is likely a read error. This chain uses TRBV12-3 or TRBV12-4 with TRBJ1-1, with a tentative D call TRBD1 (5 bases). V was clipped by 6 bases and J by 4 bases, with 15 bases between them. The CDR3 runs to 14 residues. CDR3 amino acids: CASSPVGGSTEAFL. In DNA form, the CDR3 reads TGTGCCAGCAGCCCGGTGGGGGGTTCCACTGAAGCTTTCTTA.

To note about this clonotype: Relative to the germline gene, one junction end is altered; a read error may explain this. This sequence joins TRBV11-2 and TRBJ2-3; unclear D gene. Per germline, CDR1 SGHAT and CDR2 FQNNGV. CDR3 length: 11 amino acids. The DNA of the CDR3 is TGTGCCAACAGCTCGGGTAATACGCAGTATTTT. It specifies CANSSGNTQYF.

The chain carries TRBV27 and TRBJ1-3; no definite D call. The CDR3 consists of 16 residues. V was pared by 2 bases and J by 0 bases, with 11 bases between. Germline V gene sequence: CDR1 MNHEY, CDR2 SMNVEV (reference sequence). The CDR3: CASSLVVPSSGNTIYF. The CDR3 DNA reads as TGTGCCAGCAGTTTAGTCGTACCCAGCTCTGGAAACACCATATATTTT.

The sample holds many counts of this clonotype. The V gene is TRBV11-2, the J gene TRBJ1-1; no clear D gene. The CDR3 totals 13 residues. Germline loops: CDR1 SGHAT, CDR2 FQNNGV. Trimming pared 5 bases from V and 6 bases from J, leaving 13 bases between. The CDR3, as DNA: TGTGCCAGCAGCCCACTAAGGACTGCTGAAGCTTTCTTT. Encoded protein: CASSPLRTAEAFF. The entire variable domain, with the rest obtained from reference TRBV11-2 and TRBJ1-1, is as follows: EAGVAQSPRYKIIEKRQSVAFWCNPISGHATLYWYQQILGQGPKLLIQFQNNGVVDDSQLPKDRFSAERLKGVDSTLKIQPAKLEDSAVYLCASSPLRTAEAFFGQGTRLTVV.

A note on this clonotype: Only one base separates this from a far larger clonotype, so it likely reflects a read error. This sequence joins TRBV7-9 and TRBJ2-1, with no clear D. The CDR3 covers 12 residues. Germline V lookup: CDR1 SEHNR, CDR2 FQNEAQ (reference sequence). DNA for the CDR3: TGTGACAGCAGCCCTCCCACGAATGAGCAGTTCTTC. This encodes CDSSPPTNEQFF.

Worth noting for this clonotype: Just one base apart from a much larger clone, this may be a read error. The chain joins TRBV20-1 to TRBJ2-7; weak D call: TRBD2 (7 bases). The V and J ends lost 5 bases and 6 bases respectively, with 17 bases between them. Germline V CDR1 and CDR2: DFQATT, SNEGSKA (reference sequence). CDR3 length: 13 residues. CDR3 sequence reads: CSAAFGGRAEQYF. The CDR3 nucleotides read TGCAGTGCTGCTTTCGGGGGGCGCGCCGAGCAGTACTTC.

The genes are TRBV6-1 and TRBJ1-2, with D tentatively TRBD1 (5 bases). The CDR3 is 15 residues long. V dropped 6 bases and J dropped 5 bases, with 19 bases sitting between them. The V gene's germline CDR1 is MNHNS and CDR2 SASEGT. The DNA of the CDR3 is TGTGCCAGCAGCGAGACAGCTTTGCCGAGGTATGGCTACACCTTC. Amino acids: CASSETALPRYGYTF.

The sample holds many counts of this clonotype. For the CDR3, the DNA is TGTGCCAGCAGCTTAAGGGACATACCGACCTACGAGCAGTACTTC. It encodes CASSLRDIPTYEQYF. The chain links TRBV11-1 to TRBJ2-7; TRBD1 might be the D (6 bases). CDR3 length equals 15 residues. The germline CDR1 and CDR2 sequences are SGHAT and FQDESV (reference sequence). The ends were cut back, 2 bases at V and 2 bases at J, with 13 bases in the middle.

The chain has TRBV9 and TRBJ2-2; D remains unclear. The CDR3 runs to 16 residues. Germline loops: CDR1 SGDLS, CDR2 YYNGEE. V was shortened by 3 bases and J by 6 bases, with 18 bases between the two germline ends. CDR3 region: CASSAVVTEYAGELFF. In DNA, the CDR3 is TGTGCCAGCAGCGCGGTCGTAACAGAGTATGCCGGGGAGCTGTTTTTT.

This clonotype was observed at least ten times. The chain uses TRBV11-2 and TRBJ2-7; possibly TRBD1 for D (6 bases). The V end lost 6 bases, the J end lost 1 base, and 16 bases lay between the germline ends. This CDR3 comprises 15 residues. Germline V gene sequence: CDR1 SGHAT, CDR2 FQNNGV. The CDR3, as DNA: TGTGCCAGCAGTATTCACAAGGGGACATCCTACGAGCAGTACTTC. Translation gives CASSIHKGTSYEQYF.

V gene TRBV20-1 combines with J gene TRBJ1-1; no clear D gene. The CDR3 totals 14 residues. Trimming cost V 1 base and J 1 base, with 10 bases left between them. Germline V lookup: CDR1 DFQATT, CDR2 SNEGSKA (reference sequence). The CDR3, as DNA: TGCAGTGCTAGAGGGTCTCGGCAGAACACTGAAGCTTTCTTT. Encoded protein: CSARGSRQNTEAFF.

This clonotype has ten or more counts. The V gene is TRBV28, the J gene TRBJ2-5; D unresolved. Trimming took off 7 bases at V and 1 base at J, with 22 bases between the two ends. The CDR3 spans 17 residues. The V gene's germline CDR1 is MDHEN and CDR2 SYDVKM. The CDR3 protein is CASTPHDTAGGQETQYF. The CDR3, as DNA: TGTGCCAGCACCCCTCACGATACAGCCGGTGGCCAAGAGACCCAGTACTTC.

This clonotype was counted between two and nine times. V is TRBV7-3 and J is TRBJ1-1; 7 bases fit TRBD1. The V gene end was trimmed by 4 bases and the J gene end by 5 bases; junction bases not matched to a gene: 7. In germline, CDR1 is SGHTA, CDR2 FQGTGA. This CDR3 has 14 amino acids. The CDR3 DNA reads as TGTGCCAGCAGCTCTTCAGGGGGATGGACTGAAGCTTTCTTT. Translated: CASSSSGGWTEAFF.

This chain uses TRBV20-1 with TRBJ2-7; D not certain. Trimming pared 3 bases from V and 5 bases from J, leaving 11 bases between. Germline CDR1 and CDR2: DFQATT and SNEGSKA (reference sequence). The CDR3 is 12 amino acids. CDR3 coding DNA: TGCAGTGCTAGGGGCAGTCTCGACGAGCAGTACTTC. Its translation is CSARGSLDEQYF.

The chain links TRBV7-3 to TRBJ2-1; a weak D match, TRBD2 (6 bases). The CDR3 is made up of 16 amino acids. Deletions cut 4 bases from V and 5 bases from J, with 18 bases between. The V gene's germline CDR1 is SGHTA and CDR2 FQGTGA. DNA for the CDR3: TGTGCCAGCAGCTACCTAAAAAGCGGGTTGGACAATGAGCAGTTCTTC. This gives the protein CASSYLKSGLDNEQFF.

This clonotype has at least ten counts. The CDR3 nucleotides read TGTGCCAGCAGCATCCAATCGGGGGAAGAGACCCAGTACTTC. This sequence encodes CASSIQSGEETQYF. The chain is built from TRBV5-6 and TRBJ2-5, with D maybe TRBD2 (6 bases). V lost 4 bases, J lost 3 bases, and 13 bases lay in between. Germline CDR1 reads SGHDT; CDR2 reads YYEEEE. The CDR3 has 14 amino acids.

This clonotype was observed many times. This rearrangement joins TRBV12-3 or TRBV12-4 to TRBJ2-7; D unclear. V was shortened by 4 bases and J by 4 bases, with 23 bases between the two germline ends. CDR3 length: 17 amino acids. CDR3: CASSYTMIGGNRYEQYF. DNA of the CDR3: TGTGCCAGCAGTTACACCATGATAGGCGGCAATCGTTACGAGCAGTACTTC.

This clonotype was picked up many times. The J gene is TRBJ2-3, the V gene TRBV28, with a possible D match to TRBD1 (6 bases). Between the trimmed V and J ends, which lost 9 bases and 2 bases, there was a span of 18 bases. The CDR3 consists of 15 residues. CDR1 and CDR2 from the germline V gene are MDHEN and SYDVKM. The CDR3 loop reads CASHRRGGPTDTQYF. For the CDR3, the DNA is TGTGCCAGTCACAGACGAGGGGGTCCCACAGATACGCAGTATTTT.

This clonotype was counted many times. The J gene is TRBJ1-1, the V gene TRBV10-3; 7 bases line up with TRBD1. Germline lookup yields CDR1 ENHRY and CDR2 SYGVKD. With 10 bases clipped from V and 2 bases from J, the junction kept 13 bases outside the gene matches. This CDR3 region has 15 residues. CDR3 nucleotides: TGTGCCACGGCCCTAGGCGGACAGGTAAACACTGAAGCTTTCTTT. Protein: CATALGGQVNTEAFF.

The V gene is TRBV19, the J gene TRBJ2-7, with 7 nucleotides matching TRBD2. V was pared by 3 bases and J by 2 bases, with 10 bases of the junction left unmatched. Germline-derived CDR1 and CDR2 are LNHDA and SQIVND (reference sequence). The CDR3 loop spans 16 amino acids. This CDR3 reads CASSMTAREYTYEQYF. The CDR3, as DNA: TGTGCCAGTAGTATGACCGCGCGGGAGTACACCTACGAGCAGTACTTC.